The clone carrying this TCR beta chain was seen at least ten times. Its antigen is not identified. Germline CDR1 is LNHNV and CDR2 is YYDKDF (reference sequence). V dropped 1 base and J dropped 4; count of bases not matched to a gene: 13. The CDR3 consists of 19 residues. TCRdb re-analysed the PCR reads in MiXCR, keeping a single row per CDR3 protein. The repertoire includes some 580,000 distinct CDR3 sequences, roughly 23% of them detected once, and about 0.8% sits in the top ten. The data are from a study of molecular identifiers for immune sequencing clone quantification. General study points: In cases of identical TCR molecules sharing a barcode, highly expanded clone sizes could be underestimated. Detectable among about a million naive cells, according to reports, was Jurkat TCR RNA spiked in from one cell. Whereas clones above 20 RNA copies held under 1% of naive-cell molecules, they held over 97% of effector molecules.

Naive CD8 T cells underwent sorting with the CD8+CD4-CCR7+CD45RA+ definition. The chain employs TRBV15 and TRBJ2-6; 7 bases map to TRBD1. The sequence derives from a human donor in good health. Some libraries in this study had Jurkat cell RNA spiked in. The sequenced material came from naive CD8+ T cells from blood, with Jurkat cell RNA spiked in. Documented subset: FACS-sorted CD8+CD4-CCR7+CD45RA+ naive T cells. Written as DNA, the CDR3 is TGTGCCACCAGCAGAGGAATCCGGGACAGTCCTTTAGGGGCCAACGTCCTGACTTTC. Its translation: CATSRGIRDSPLGANVLTF.